The 31 T cell receptor beta chains presented below share a single source sample, sequenced in a study of early T cells in non-severe SARS-CoV-2 infection. TCRdb independently ran MiXCR on the 5' RACE reads; one entry per CDR3 protein. This sample has 25,000 to 30,000 distinct CDR3 sequences; 5.3% occur once, and the top ten carry 3.5% to 5.5%. The sample taken for sequencing was whole blood. These receptor sequences come from an adult who was a healthcare worker with PCR-confirmed SARS-CoV-2 infection or an uninfected control (not recorded which).

The sample holds many counts of this clonotype. The V and J genes are TRBV7-9 and TRBJ2-1; 9 nucleotides line up with TRBD2. CDR1 SEHNR and CDR2 FQNEAQ come from the germline V gene (reference sequence). The CDR3 totals 18 residues. V lost 7 bases to trimming and J lost 0 bases; unmatched junction nucleotides: 13. The CDR3 bases are TGTGCCAGCACCCCCCCCCCCGGGACTAGCTACTCCTACAATGAGCAGTTCTTC. It specifies CASTPPPGTSYSYNEQFF. The full variable domain, rest sourced from reference TRBV7-9 and TRBJ2-1, is DTGVSQNPRHKITKRGQNVTFRCDPISEHNRLYWYRQTLGQGPEFLTYFQNEAQLEKSRLLSDRFSAERPKGSFSTLEIQRTEQGDSAMYLCASTPPPGTSYSYNEQFFGPGTRLTVL.

In this sample, this clonotype turned up many times. The chain uses TRBV20-1 and TRBJ1-2, with D unclear. In germline, CDR1 is DFQATT, CDR2 SNEGSKA (reference sequence). The CDR3 contains 12 residues. Between the trimmed V and J ends, which lost 1 base and 2 bases, there was a span of 5 bases. This CDR3 reads CSARAYNYGYTF. The CDR3 nucleotides are TGCAGTGCTAGAGCTTACAACTATGGCTACACCTTC.

In this sample, this clonotype turned up many times. This sequence joins TRBV18 and TRBJ1-4, with D possibly matching TRBD1 (6 bases). V lost 2 bases, J lost 8 bases, and 12 bases lay in between. Per germline, CDR1 KGHSH and CDR2 LQKENI. This CDR3 region has 14 residues. The CDR3 loop is CASSPMSGGEKLFF. The CDR3 DNA reads TGTGCCAGCTCACCAATGTCGGGGGGCGAAAAACTGTTTTTT.

Many counts were recorded for this clonotype. The rearrangement uses TRBV6-5 and TRBJ1-1; no firm D call. CDR3 length equals 12 residues. V dropped 8 bases and J dropped 2 bases, with 9 bases sitting between them. The germline CDR1 and CDR2 sequences are MNHEY and SVGAGI. The CDR3 DNA follows: TGTGCCAGCGGCAGCTCAAACACTGAAGCTTTCTTT. This sequence encodes CASGSSNTEAFF.

The sample holds many counts of this clonotype. This sequence joins TRBV7-8 and TRBJ1-1, with a tentative D call TRBD1 (5 bases). The germline gives CDR1 SGHVS, CDR2 FQNEAQ. The V and J ends lost 3 bases and 1 base respectively, with 6 bases between them. CDR3 length: 13 residues. CDR3 bases: TGTGCCAGCAGCTTCCAGGGGAACACTGAAGCTTTCTTT. As protein: CASSFQGNTEAFF.

This clonotype was picked up a small number of times. The chain combines TRBV29-1 with TRBJ2-3; D unclear. The CDR3 consists of 11 residues. CDR1 SQVTM and CDR2 ANQGSEA come from the germline V gene. V lost 6 bases and J lost 2, with 6 bases in between. The CDR3 DNA is TGCAGCGTACTATCCACAGATACGCAGTATTTT. It specifies CSVLSTDTQYF.

This clonotype was observed at least ten times. The CDR3 spells CASSMGLAGLNPYEQYF. The CDR3 DNA follows: TGTGCCAGCAGTATGGGACTAGCGGGGCTGAATCCCTACGAGCAGTACTTC. This chain connects TRBV6-2 or TRBV6-3 to TRBJ2-7; TRBD2 agrees at 13 bases. The V gene's germline CDR1 is MNHEY and CDR2 SVGEGT. After removal of 5 bases from V and 2 bases from J, the junction contained 9 bases not matched to a gene. This CDR3 spans 17 amino acids.

The sample holds many counts of this clonotype. The J gene is TRBJ2-1, the V gene TRBV14; TRBD2 agrees at 8 bases. Germline CDR1 reads SGHDN; CDR2 reads FVKESK. The CDR3 extends over 16 amino acids. V gave up 4 bases and J gave up 1 base; unmatched junction bases: 6. CDR3 sequence reads: CASSPQREWSYNEQFF. As DNA, the CDR3 is TGTGCCAGCAGCCCACAGCGGGAGTGGTCCTACAATGAGCAGTTCTTC. The complete variable domain, with remaining parts taken from reference TRBV14 and TRBJ2-1, reads EAGVTQFPSHSVIEKGQTVTLRCDPISGHDNLYWYRRVMGKEIKFLLHFVKESKQDESGMPNNRFLAERTGGTYSTLKVQPAELEDSGVYFCASSPQREWSYNEQFFGPGTRLTVL.

Ten or more counts support this clonotype. The gene calls are TRBV5-6 and TRBJ2-3; 11 bases line up with TRBD2. V lost 0 bases and J lost 5; bases outside the gene matches: 2. CDR1 and CDR2 from the germline V gene are SGHDT and YYEEEE. The CDR3 has 15 amino acids. CDR3 sequence reads: CASSLGLAGGDTQYF. CDR3 coding DNA: TGTGCCAGCAGCTTGGGGCTAGCGGGAGGAGATACGCAGTATTTT.

This clonotype was detected many times. This chain uses TRBV10-3 with TRBJ2-7; the match to TRBD1 covers 8 bases. J was trimmed by 2 bases and V by 3 bases; bases with no gene match: 3. CDR3 size: 14 residues. Looked up from germline, CDR1 is ENHRY and CDR2 is SYGVKD. In DNA, the CDR3 is TGTGCCATCAGTGACAGGGGGCGTCCCTACGAGCAGTACTTC. It yields the protein CAISDRGRPYEQYF.

This clonotype appeared many times. The chain couples TRBV5-8 to TRBJ2-4; perhaps TRBD1 as D (5 bases). The CDR3 spans 12 residues. The V gene lost 0 bases and the J gene lost 13 bases, with 11 bases spanning the gap. Looked up from germline, CDR1 is SGHTS and CDR2 is YDEGEE. For the CDR3, the DNA is TGTGCCAGCAGCTTGGTCTGGCAGGGACAGTACTTC. Translating it yields CASSLVWQGQYF.

This clonotype was counted many times. V and J are TRBV4-1 and TRBJ2-7; TRBD1 matches at 8 bases. The CDR3 is made up of 14 amino acids. The germline gives CDR1 MGHRA, CDR2 YSYEKL. The V and J ends lost 1 base and 2 bases, in that order; junction bases with no gene match: 1. The CDR3 loop reads CASSQGQGTYEQYF. The CDR3, as DNA: TGCGCCAGCAGCCAAGGACAGGGGACCTACGAGCAGTACTTC.

Ten or more counts support this clonotype. The rearrangement uses TRBV5-8 and TRBJ1-1; D remains unclear. Germline assignment: CDR1 SGHTS and CDR2 YDEGEE. Trimming removed 6 bases at V and 1 base at J, with 4 bases between. The CDR3 has 11 residues. CDR3 loop: CASNRNTEAFF. The CDR3 coding sequence is TGTGCCAGCAATAGGAACACTGAAGCTTTCTTT. The complete variable domain, with remaining parts taken from reference TRBV5-8 and TRBJ1-1, reads EAGVTQSPTHLIKTRGQQATLRCSPISGHTSVYWYQQALGLGLQFLLWYDEGEERNRGNFPPRFSGRQFPNYSSELNVNALELEDSALYLCASNRNTEAFFGQGTRLTVV.

This clonotype appeared a few times. This chain uses TRBV12-3 or TRBV12-4 with TRBJ2-1; D not resolved. Trimming took off 3 bases at V and 1 base at J, with 10 bases between the two ends. This CDR3 region has 15 residues. CDR3 in amino acids: CASSFAAYSYNEQFF. The CDR3 region has the DNA TGTGCCAGCAGTTTTGCCGCATATTCCTACAATGAGCAGTTCTTC.

There are many counts of this clonotype. The junction and the germline gene differ at one end; a read error may be behind it. The chain uses TRBV6-2 or TRBV6-3 and TRBJ1-5; D ambiguous. The germline gives CDR1 MNHEY, CDR2 SVGEGT. The length of the CDR3 is 15 residues. The CDR3 sequence is CASSPTPLRTSLWYF. CDR3 DNA: TGTGCCAGCAGTCCCACTCCACTTCGGACGAGCCTGTGGTATTTT.

This clonotype was seen ten or more times. The rearrangement uses TRBV4-1 and TRBJ1-1; TRBD1 matches at 9 bases. The J segment lost 5 bases and the V segment lost 4 bases, leaving 8 bases of the junction unmatched. This CDR3 is 15 amino acids long. Germline assignment: CDR1 MGHRA and CDR2 YSYEKL. In DNA, the CDR3 is TGCGCCAGCAGCCCGATCCGGGACAGGGTAACTGAAGCTTTCTTT. Amino acid sequence: CASSPIRDRVTEAFF.

This clonotype was picked up many times. The V call is TRBV10-3, the J call TRBJ2-7, with 7 bases aligning to TRBD1. Germline V gene sequence: CDR1 ENHRY, CDR2 SYGVKD. V was pared by 6 bases and J by 3 bases, with 8 bases of the junction left unmatched. The CDR3 is 14 amino acids. The DNA of the CDR3 is TGTGCCATCAGAAAGACAGGGTTCTACTACGAGCAGTACTTC. This codes for CAIRKTGFYYEQYF.

This clonotype was seen many times. The V gene is TRBV10-1, the J gene TRBJ2-7, with D perhaps TRBD1 or TRBD2 (5 bases each). This CDR3 comprises 14 residues. The V end was cut by 7 bases, the J end by 2 bases, with 15 bases between. In germline, CDR1 is WNHNN, CDR2 SYGVQD (reference sequence). The CDR3 nucleotides are TGCGCCAGCATCCCGGGACGGGGTGCCTACGAGCAGTACTTC. Protein sequence: CASIPGRGAYEQYF.

This clonotype was counted at least ten times. The chain links TRBV28 to TRBJ2-5; D might be TRBD2 (5 bases). The CDR3 has 15 residues. Trimming removed 6 bases from V and 1 base from J, with 15 bases in between. Germline loops: CDR1 MDHEN, CDR2 SYDVKM. The CDR3: CASSLSRAGQETQYF. The CDR3 DNA reads as TGTGCCAGCAGCTTAAGCCGGGCGGGCCAAGAGACCCAGTACTTC.

This clonotype was found many times. The genes are TRBV20-1 and TRBJ2-1; possible D gene TRBD2, 5 bases. The CDR3 has 12 residues. The V gene lost 7 bases and the J gene lost 5 bases, with 12 bases spanning the gap. Germline CDR1 is DFQATT and CDR2 is SNEGSKA (reference sequence). The DNA for the CDR3 is TGCAGTGAGGCGGGTGGCGACAATGAGCAGTTCTTC. Its translation: CSEAGGDNEQFF.

This clonotype was detected ten times or more. The V call is TRBV30, the J call TRBJ2-3; 7 bases map to TRBD2. Germline CDR1 reads GTSNPN; CDR2 reads SVGIG (reference sequence). The trim removed 0 bases at V and 2 bases at J, leaving 8 bases unmatched. The CDR3 is made up of 16 amino acids. CDR3 protein: CAWSVPGSGPTDTQYF. The CDR3 DNA is TGTGCCTGGAGTGTACCTGGTAGCGGGCCCACAGATACGCAGTATTTT.

The CDR3, as DNA: TGCGCCAGCAGCCAAGAAGTGGCTAGCGGGAGAAGGCAGTACTTC. Encoded protein: CASSQEVASGRRQYF. The chain couples TRBV4-1 to TRBJ2-7; TRBD2 aligns across 10 bases. Trimming at V came to 0 bases and at J to 9 bases, leaving 8 bases not matched to a gene. This CDR3 has 15 residues. Germline V lookup: CDR1 MGHRA, CDR2 YSYEKL.

This clonotype was seen many times. The V gene is TRBV5-6, the J gene TRBJ2-2, with TRBD1 matching over 11 bases. The germline CDR1 and CDR2 sequences are SGHDT and YYEEEE. This CDR3 is 15 amino acids long. V lost 4 bases to trimming and J lost 10 bases; unmatched junction nucleotides: 9. The CDR3 region has the DNA TGTGCCAGCAGCGATGGACAGGGGGCATTCGAGGAGCTGTTTTTT. It is translated as CASSDGQGAFEELFF.

This clonotype was detected ten times or more. This rearrangement joins TRBV11-2 to TRBJ2-5; D gene uncertain. CDR1 and CDR2 (germline): SGHAT, FQNNGV. CDR3 length equals 15 residues. V lost 1 base and J lost 1, with 10 bases in between. The chain's CDR3 is CASSLGGSSQETQYF. CDR3 nucleotides: TGTGCCAGCAGCTTAGGCGGTAGCAGCCAAGAGACCCAGTACTTC.

A few counts support this clonotype. This sequence joins TRBV2 and TRBJ2-1, with TRBD2 matching 7 bases. The germline V gene encodes CDR1 SNHLY and CDR2 FYNNEI. The CDR3 covers 16 residues. J lost 7 bases, V lost 5 bases, and 14 bases had no gene match. CDR3 residues: CASSWTTGLGDNEQFF. CDR3 nucleotides: TGTGCCAGCAGTTGGACAACCGGACTAGGCGATAATGAGCAGTTCTTC.

This clonotype was counted many times. CDR3 loop: CSVDRSNQPQHF. CDR3 nucleotides: TGCAGCGTGGACAGGAGCAATCAGCCCCAGCATTTT. The chain couples TRBV29-1 to TRBJ1-5; TRBD1 matches 7 bases. Trimming took 6 bases from V and 1 from J; bases not matched to a gene: 0. The germline gives CDR1 SQVTM, CDR2 ANQGSEA. The CDR3 length is 12 residues.

This clonotype appeared many times. The chain is built from TRBV6-5 and TRBJ2-7; TRBD2 matches at 8 bases. This CDR3 comprises 13 residues. Per the germline V gene, CDR1 is MNHEY and CDR2 is SVGAGI. Trimming cost V 2 bases and J 3 bases; bases outside gene matches: 0. CDR3 sequence (DNA): TGTGCCAGCAGTTACCGGGAGGGCTACGAGCAGTACTTC. It specifies CASSYREGYEQYF.

The sample holds many counts of this clonotype. As DNA, the CDR3 is TGTGCCAGCAGTTTATTAGGGCGCGCGGACTACAATGAGCAGTTCTTC. Encoded protein: CASSLLGRADYNEQFF. The genes are TRBV27 and TRBJ2-1; D is uncertain. The germline V and J ends were trimmed by 1 base and 3 bases, with 13 bases remaining between them. The CDR3 contains 16 residues. In germline, CDR1 is MNHEY, CDR2 SMNVEV (reference sequence).

The V gene is TRBV4-3, the J gene TRBJ1-1, with D hard to call. The CDR3 has 14 residues. Germline CDR1 LGHNA, CDR2 YSLEER. The V end was cut by 0 bases, the J end by 0 bases, with 5 bases between. The CDR3, as DNA: TGCGCCAGCAGCCAAGACAGATTGAACACTGAAGCTTTCTTT. Its translation is CASSQDRLNTEAFF.

This clonotype was recorded at least ten times. The chain joins TRBV20-1 to TRBJ2-1; 8 bases match TRBD2. The V gene end was trimmed by 0 bases and the J gene end by 7 bases; junction bases not matched to a gene: 5. The V gene's germline CDR1 is DFQATT and CDR2 SNEGSKA (reference sequence). CDR3 length: 14 amino acids. The CDR3 DNA reads as TGCAGTGCTAGAGAGAGCGGGAGAGGGAATGAGCAGTTCTTC. Translating gives CSARESGRGNEQFF.

This clonotype was counted at least ten times. The chain combines TRBV13 with TRBJ2-7; 12 bases map to TRBD2. CDR1 and CDR2 (germline): PRHDT, FYEKMQ (reference sequence). There are 14 residues in the CDR3. The ends lost 5 bases at V and 4 bases at J; junction bases unmatched: 3. The CDR3 coding sequence is TGTGCCAGCAGCGTGGGGACTAGCGGGTACGAGCAGTACTTC. This codes for CASSVGTSGYEQYF.